This entry is about one T cell receptor beta chain. Its antigen is not yet known. No base-level quality is on record; no much larger clone is a single base apart. This entry is derived from a study of cytomegalovirus exposure and HLA in healthy donors (dated by TCRdb to the late 2010s). In terms of the full investigation: An earlier analysis of several hundred of the donors reported about 300 Gb of sequence data and 95 million to 120 million unique TCR beta sequences obtained from about 170 million T cells. Several DR-DQ haplotypes were treated as single units for association and clustering because of strong linkage in the cohort. Rather than using new phenotypic data, the later analysis identified candidate immune exposures from TCR beta sequences and from how often those sequences occurred across donors. The study aimed to test whether signatures of past pathogen exposure could be identified by cataloging public T cell receptors. The number of typed donors differed by locus: roughly 620-630 for A, B, C, DRB1 and DQB1; 500 to 550 for DQA1; 606 for DPA1; and roughly 450 for DPB1. Class I and class II HLA loci were covered by the typing at four-digit resolution. A later analysis re-analyzed previously published TCR beta repertoires from 666 donors and added high-resolution HLA genotyping to study TCR occurrence patterns. Besides the first cohort of around 670 subjects, a separate validation cohort made up of over 95 different subjects was used. Of the roughly 390 genotyped donors, approximately 80% were placed in the genetic ancestry cluster associated with self-reported Caucasian donors. A later genetic analysis took genome-wide SNP genotypes for about three fifths of the roughly 700 donors and used that subset as a discovery cohort. To predict cytomegalovirus infection status, the study combined high-throughput TCR immunosequencing, statistical association of individual TCRs with disease status, and machine learning. An early release that covered about 600 HLA-typed donors contained approximately 300 gigabases of sequencing data and 80 million or so unique TCR sequences. Across under 500 genotyped donors of the cohort, an average of roughly 250,000 unique TCR beta nucleotide sequences per donor were sequenced, and approximately 19% of those sequences were non-productive. The T cell repertoires of roughly 660 subjects were profiled by immunosequencing and related to cytomegalovirus serostatus. Every discovery cohort repertoire had been produced on one sequencing platform. Donor age, sex, ethnicity and CMV serostatus were collected together with the repertoire data. An earlier analysis of 450 to 750 of the donors used high-throughput TCR beta sequencing to judge whether each TCR beta V gene segment behaved as functional or pseudogenic. What the research found in general, with its limitations: In the study, approximately 160 TCR beta chains were listed as associated with cytomegalovirus. Most TCR sequences were seen in very few donors, while some public TCRs were found in many individuals. Strong co-occurrence of HLA alleles, especially DR and DQ, made assigning TCR associations to individual alleles difficult. Compared with equally common non-associated chains, HLA-associated TCR beta chains in a later analysis were more clonally expanded and had lower generation probabilities. A later genetic analysis reported fewer N-insertions in productive TCRs among donors in an Asian-associated ancestry cluster than the roughly 620-donor mean. The 87-base-pair reads could not distinguish some IMGT-functional V segments, including TRBV6-2 and TRBV6-3, so those segments were excluded. Sequencing depth was assumed to be roughly uniform across donors in the presence/absence analyses, though that assumption may not hold. In a later analysis, TCR association rates were found to vary across HLA loci, with the most associated TCRs seen for DRB1 alleles and the fewest for HLA-C alleles. In a later analysis, most CMV-associated TCR beta chains were found to appear HLA-restricted, with HLA associations seemingly driven largely by CMV exposure. Because counts were too low, 15 to 20 rarely observed V segments, including chromosome 9 orphons, were excluded from the earlier analysis of 587 of the donors. Only TCR beta chains were sequenced in this cohort, and the absence of alpha or paired-chain data limited detectable features. The authors suggested that the approach could potentially be extended to other disease states and immunological phenotypes. At a false discovery rate of 0.05, a later analysis linked about 17,000 TCR beta sequences to specific HLA alleles. Because some donors lacked HLA typing at each locus, the association tests relied only on the typed subset. In a later analysis, several top co-occurrence clusters were reported to appear linked to parvovirus B19, influenza, CMV and Epstein-Barr virus. V-gene and J-gene trimming of TCR beta chains was associated with a missense DCLRE1C variant in a later genetic analysis, and the association was replicated in an independent cohort. Correlated functional status among segregating V segments might be attributable to linkage disequilibrium, but an unknown experimental factor could not be ruled out. In an earlier analysis of around 500 of the donors, most TCR beta V segments appeared in productive rearrangements about 90% or about 30% of the time, broadly matching IMGT annotations. CMV serostatus was the only immune exposure information available for the cohort. Three of the identified cytomegalovirus-associated TCR beta chains were confirmed in vitro to be specific for cytomegalovirus antigens. The sequencing pipeline was judged likely to have produced a cluster of highly shared sequence variants as a technical artifact. A further reported finding was that TCR beta sequences accurately predicted the HLA-A and HLA-B alleles for most subjects in the first cohort. The classifier was reported to diagnose cytomegalovirus status with high specificity and sensitivity in both the original and validation cohorts.

Preparation of the library involved the immunoSEQ multiplex PCR assay. For the multiplex PCR, a mixture combining 60 forward primers for TCR Vbeta segments and 13 reverse primers for TCR Jbeta segments was used. Amplification of the CDR3 region of rearranged TCR beta genes was performed with a multiplex PCR assay on genomic DNA. The Illumina HiSeq System was used to sequence the amplified TCR beta libraries as 87-base-pair reads. In the source study's methods: A later analysis tallied 75 million to 85 million unique TCR beta chains across the 610 or so repertoires, and approximately 12 million of those chains were shared by two or more donors. A nearest-neighbor algorithm error-corrected the raw reads and collapsed the reads into unique sequences, merging closely related sequences to remove PCR and sequencing errors. To assign V, D and J gene segments, CDR3 sequences were aligned to IMGT reference sequences. For a sequence to be retained, a match of at least six nucleotides was required to both a V gene segment and a J gene segment. Rearrangements were called productive when the CDR3 lacked stop codons and stayed in frame with V and J; all others were non-productive. Following IMGT convention, CDR3 was defined as the stretch from the second conserved V-encoded cysteine to the conserved J-encoded phenylalanine. The earlier analysis of about 530 of the donors excluded any sequence lacking an unambiguous match to a single V gene segment. An earlier analysis of about 600 of the donors called V segments functional above 56.7% productive rearrangements and segregating when the between-donor standard deviation exceeded 5%. A statistical classification framework was built to diagnose cytomegalovirus status from the catalog of TCR beta chain sequences. In a later analysis, TCR nucleotide sequences were compared against IMGT/GENE-DB human TR gene sequences so that V and J genes could be assigned. The TCRdist pipeline was used in a later analysis to assign CDR3 sequences and most-parsimonious VDJ recombination scenarios. In a later analysis, each TCR beta chain was defined by its CDR3 amino acid sequence together with its V-gene family, and reads without a unique V-gene family were excluded. In a later analysis, around 600 highly shared, low-generation-probability nucleotide sequences were removed to address suspected cross-contamination and a sequencing artifact. A later analysis calculated a clonal expansion index for each public chain from normalized within-repertoire ranks of inferred template counts. A later analysis computed generation probabilities with a VDJ recombination model fitted to out-of-frame rearrangements, and checked the results against IGoR. In a later analysis, TCR-TCR, TCR-HLA and TCR-CMV co-occurrence was scored with hypergeometric tests, and a repertoire-size bias correction was applied to TCR pairs. To estimate false discovery rates, a later analysis permuted the HLA or CMV assignments 20 times. In a later analysis, co-occurring TCRs were grouped using DBSCAN, with TCRdist sequence similarity added in when clustering inside HLA-allele-positive subsets. Repertoires with fewer than 30,000 or more than 120,000 public chains were left out of co-occurrence clustering, as were about five repertoires with anomalous nucleotide sharing. This is the immuneACCESS table as TCRdb keeps it, with only in-frame sequences that have V and J called. A part of the clones is gone; compared with another copy, unresolved V genes explain less than half, and the rest is unexplained. Clonal size and the V and J genes are those of that table, whereas D and trimming came from the DNA. Here the sample has 99,000 or so clones; 78% occur a single time. Roughly 6% of the sample is in the top ten clones.

The cohort consisted of 666 healthy bone marrow donors. At the time of sampling, all cohort members were nominally healthy, though unrecorded immune exposures were likely present. The donor tested CMV seronegative and was one of the 352 seronegative cohort members. Each donor provided a peripheral blood sample, and peripheral blood mononuclear cells were used for TCR beta sequencing. Genomic DNA extraction from the blood cell samples was performed with the Qiagen DNeasy Blood Extraction Kit. V ends up 6 bases short and J 8 bases short, with an unmatched junction base count of 5. Reading the germline V gene gives CDR1 KGHSH and CDR2 LQKENI. The CDR3 sequence holds 13 residues, the cysteine and phenylalanine included. Left in the record is the CDR3 DNA by itself, 39 bases read in frame from the first base.

This TCR was recovered from a male donor in good health and CMV-seronegative. The chain employs TRBV18 and TRBJ2-4; the central 9 bases match TRBD1. The sample was PBMCs. The CDR3 reads as follows: CASSWTGADIQYF. In nucleotides, the sequence is TGTGCCAGCTCTTGGACAGGGGCGGACATTCAGTACTTC.